The rows below give T cell receptor beta chains drawn from one sample of a study of T cells in Graves' hyperthyroidism and ophthalmopathy. TCRdb reprocessed the multiplex PCR reads via MiXCR and lists one record per CDR3 protein. Of approximately 410,000 distinct CDR3 sequences in the sample, roughly 13% were seen once. The specimen was blood. These receptors originate from a woman aged 18-29 years with Graves' hyperthyroidism. Both conserved end residues are part of each CDR3. The D gene is left open where the match is weak. The size of a clone is reported for some rows only, either as once, few or many, or as a class for expanded clones.

clone size	V gene	D gene	J gene	CDR3 DNA	CDR3 protein
many	TRBV7-9	TRBD2	TRBJ2-2	TGTGCCAGCAGCCCAAGACTAGCGGACCTCACCGGGGAGCTGTTTTTT	CASSPRLADLTGELFF
many	TRBV2	TRBD2	TRBJ2-3	TGTGCCAGCAGACTACTAGCGGGAGCTTCCGCAGATACGCAGTATTTT	CASRLLAGASADTQYF
few	TRBV7-9	-	TRBJ2-1	TGTGCCAGCAGCTTAATAAGGGATTACAATGAGCAGTTCTTC	CASSLIRDYNEQFF
few	TRBV29-1	TRBD1	TRBJ2-3	TGCAGCGTCCTAGCCACAGGGGGCCGGGATACGCAGTATTTT	CSVLATGGRDTQYF
once	TRBV9	TRBD1	TRBJ2-2	TGTGCCAGCAGCTGGACAGGGGGCACCACCGGGGAGCTGTTTTTT	CASSWTGGTTGELFF
few	TRBV7-9	-	TRBJ2-1	TGTGCCAGCAGCATGACAGGAGACTCCTACGAGCAGTTCTTC	CASSMTGDSYEQFF
-	TRBV28	TRBD1	TRBJ1-2	TGTGCCATTAGGGACAGGGGGCGAATTCGTAACTATGGCTACACCTTC	CAIRDRGRIRNYGYTF
-	TRBV2	-	TRBJ1-1	TGTGCCAGCAGTGAAGCGAGGTCACAGATGAACACTGAAGCTTTCTTT	CASSEARSQMNTEAFF
-	TRBV6-1	TRBD2	TRBJ2-5	TGTGCCAGCAGTGCTAGCGGGAGACCTGAGACCCAGTACTTC	CASSASGRPETQYF
many	TRBV19	-	TRBJ1-2	TGTGCCAGTAGCCGGCAGGGGAATGGCTACACCTTC	CASSRQGNGYTF
few	TRBV27	-	TRBJ2-1	TGTGCCAGCAGTTTAGCGGTTAAATACAATGAGCAGTTCTTC	CASSLAVKYNEQFF
many	TRBV11-2	-	TRBJ2-7	TGTGCCAGCAGCTCGTCAGGGGTTTGGGAGCAGTACTTC	CASSSSGVWEQYF
-	TRBV18	-	TRBJ2-5	TGTGCCAGCTCACCCGTGTCCCCTCAAGAGACCCAGTACTTC	CASSPVSPQETQYF
many	TRBV7-9	-	TRBJ1-1	TGTGCCAGCAGCTCACAGGCTACCATGAACACTGAAGCTTTCTTT	CASSSQATMNTEAFF
few	TRBV20-1	-	TRBJ1-1	TGCAGTGCCACAAGGGGGAAGGCTGAAGCTTTCTTT	CSATRGKAEAFF
many	TRBV28	-	TRBJ2-7	TGTGCCAGCAGAAAGGCAAGCTCCTACGAGCAGTACTTC	CASRKASSYEQYF
few	TRBV2	TRBD1	TRBJ1-1	TGTGCCAGCAGTTTTTTCGGACAGGCCGGGGCTTTCTTT	CASSFFGQAGAFF
many	TRBV12-3/TRBV12-4	TRBD2	TRBJ2-1	TGTGCCAGCAGTTTTGGACTAGCGGGAGAGCGCTCCTACAATGAGCAGTTCTTC	CASSFGLAGERSYNEQFF
many	TRBV10-3	TRBD1	TRBJ2-5	TGTGCCATCAGATTGGGACAGGGGGCTGCTGAGACCCAGTACTTC	CAIRLGQGAAETQYF
many	TRBV28	-	TRBJ1-5	TGTGCCAGCAGTTTGATAGGGGATCAGCCCCAGCATTTT	CASSLIGDQPQHF
few	TRBV29-1	-	TRBJ1-2	TGCAGCGTTGTCGCGGGAGTAGGTATCGGGTCTTATGGCTACACCTTC	CSVVAGVGIGSYGYTF
few	TRBV5-4	TRBD2	TRBJ2-1	TGTGCCAGCAGCTTGGAGGGCGGGAGGGGTTACAATGAGCAGTTCTTC	CASSLEGGRGYNEQFF
many	TRBV27	TRBD1	TRBJ1-1	TGTGCCAGCAGTTCGGGACAGGGGGCAAGAAACACTGAAGCTTTCTTT	CASSSGQGARNTEAFF
many	TRBV3-1	-	TRBJ2-7	TGTGCCAGCAGCCAGGTGGAGTTCGGCGAGCAGTACTTC	CASSQVEFGEQYF
many	TRBV14	TRBD2	TRBJ2-7	TGTGCCAGCAGCCAAGGGTTGGGACTAGCGGGAAGGAAGCAGTACTTC	CASSQGLGLAGRKQYF
many	TRBV7-2	-	TRBJ2-1	TGTGCCAGCAGCTTAGCAGGCGCTAATGAGCAGTTCTTC	CASSLAGANEQFF
-	TRBV5-1	TRBD1	TRBJ2-7	TGCGCCAGCAGGGCGACAGGGGACTACGAGCAGTACTTC	CASRATGDYEQYF
many	TRBV7-9	-	TRBJ2-2	TGTGCCAGCAGCTTTATTCTGGACCGCACCGGGGAGCTGTTTTTT	CASSFILDRTGELFF
few	TRBV12-5	-	TRBJ2-7	TGTGCTAGTGGTTTGCGTTTACGAGGACGCAGGGCCTACGAGCAGTACTTC	CASGLRLRGRRAYEQYF
many	TRBV12-3/TRBV12-4	-	TRBJ2-7	TGTGCCAGCAGTTCTTACTACGAGCAGTACTTC	CASSSYYEQYF
many	TRBV28	TRBD1	TRBJ1-5	TGTGCCAGCAGTTTTTTGAGGGGGCGGCATCAGCCCCAGCATTTT	CASSFLRGRHQPQHF
-	TRBV6-6	TRBD1	TRBJ1-2	TGTGCCAGCAGTTACGGACAGGGAATCGCCTATGGCTACACCTTC	CASSYGQGIAYGYTF
many	TRBV5-8	TRBD1	TRBJ2-5	TGTGCCAGCATCACACCAGGGACAGCTTTTACCCAGTACTTC	CASITPGTAFTQYF
few	TRBV9	-	TRBJ1-1	TGTGCCAGCAGTCCTGGGACATCCAGTGAAGCTTTCTTT	CASSPGTSSEAFF
many	TRBV19	-	TRBJ2-1	TGTGCCAGTATGCGACAGGCCGGTGTTAGGGATGAGCAGTTCTTC	CASMRQAGVRDEQFF
few	TRBV2	TRBD1	TRBJ1-2	TGTGCCCGGGGGGACAGGGACTATGGCTACACCTTC	CARGDRDYGYTF
many	TRBV7-2	TRBD1	TRBJ2-1	TGTGCCAGCAGCATGGACAGGGGCGGCTACAATGAGCAGTTCTTC	CASSMDRGGYNEQFF
many	TRBV12-3/TRBV12-4	-	TRBJ1-1	TGTGCCAGTGGCCACAGGAACACTGAAGCTTTCTTT	CASGHRNTEAFF
many	TRBV5-8	TRBD1	TRBJ2-1	TGTGCCAGCAGCCCGGGGACAGGGGTTGGCGATGAGCAGTTCTTC	CASSPGTGVGDEQFF
few	TRBV18	-	TRBJ2-1	TGTGCCAGCTCACCACCCAGCCAGGCCGGCAATGAGCAGTTCTTC	CASSPPSQAGNEQFF
few	TRBV5-1	-	TRBJ2-2	TGCGCCAGCAGCTTGGATTCTGGTTCCGGGGAGCTGTTTTTT	CASSLDSGSGELFF
few	TRBV19	-	TRBJ1-1	TGTGCCAGTAAACCTATGGCAGGGAGGGGGACTGAAGCTTTCTTT	CASKPMAGRGTEAFF